This T cell receptor (beta chain) was obtained from a study of T-cell reconstitution after alpha-beta-depleted transplantation in children. Preparation of the TCRbeta library was carried out with unique molecular identifiers. TCRdb redid the calling of the PCR reads with MiXCR, one entry per CDR3 protein. Seen here are 440,000 or so distinct CDR3 sequences, 43% observed once, and the top ten hold under 35%. The CDR3 length is 14 residues. V lost 7 bases and J lost 0, with 11 bases in between. Germline CDR1 is ENHRY and CDR2 is SYGVKD. Worth noting for this clonotype: Its antigen is not known.

Study-wide results and caveats: Where some patients showed high TCRbeta diversity at day 60, it came from recipient T cells and thymic progenitors that had survived. Once a year had passed after transplant, T-cell counts and diversity came mostly from newly produced T cells. Alpha-beta T cells present about two months after transplant were reported to originate from several hundred expanded graft clones.

The receptor was isolated from a girl aged 2 to 10 with aplastic anemia, due to receive a stem cell transplant. The chain has TRBV10-3 and TRBJ2-3, with D perhaps TRBD2 (5 bases). This specimen consisted of PBMCs, obtained before TCRalphabeta/CD19-depleted stem cell transplant. The CDR3 loop reads CAITSDSSTDTQYF. The CDR3 bases are TGTGCCATCACCTCGGACTCCAGCACAGATACGCAGTATTTT.